A single sample is the source of the 19 T cell receptor beta chains below, sequenced in a study of blood T cell repertoires in COVID-19. Method: immunoSEQ multiplex PCR; TCRdb's copy keeps in-frame clones and lacks some. Of roughly 130,000 clones in the sample, roughly 84% are singletons; the top ten hold around 9%. The sample was peripheral blood. These receptors originate from a man aged 25-45 years with COVID-19, enrolled during active disease.

V and J are TRBV19 and TRBJ1-2; D not resolved. Deletions cut 2 bases from V and 8 bases from J, with 15 bases between. The CDR3 length is 14 residues. In germline, CDR1 is LNHDA, CDR2 SQIVND (reference sequence). Here the CDR3 DNA reads TGTGCCAGTAGTATATTCCACGGTTCCCTAGGCTACACCTTC. Translating gives CASSIFHGSLGYTF. The full variable domain, with the rest looked up from reference TRBV19 and TRBJ1-2, is DGGITQSPKYLFRKEGQNVTLSCEQNLNHDAMYWYRQDPGQGLRLIYYSQIVNDFQKGDIAEGYSVSREKKESFPLTVTSAQKNPTAFYLCASSIFHGSLGYTFGSGTRLTVV.

The V call is TRBV3-1 (or the pseudogene TRBV3-2), the J call TRBJ2-2; 7 positions match TRBD1. Per the germline V gene, CDR1 is LGHDT and CDR2 is YNNKEL (reference sequence). After removal of 1 base from V and 5 bases from J, the junction contained 4 bases not matched to a gene. The CDR3 has 15 residues. In DNA form, the CDR3 reads TGTGCCAGCAGCCAAGGAGGGGGACAGACCGGGGAGCTGTTTTTT. It is translated as CASSQGGGQTGELFF.

The chain combines TRBV5-5 with TRBJ2-7, with D perhaps matching TRBD2 (6 bases). The CDR3 has 15 residues. Germline V CDR1 and CDR2: SGHKS, YYEKEE (reference sequence). V lost 4 bases, J lost 6 bases, and 20 bases lay in between. CDR3 in DNA: TGTGCCAGCAGCCCCCCCACGGGAGCTTCGGCCGAGCAGTACTTC. Residues: CASSPPTGASAEQYF.

This chain connects TRBV5-1 to TRBJ1-3; D gene unclear. The V end was cut by 0 bases, the J end by 2 bases, with 9 bases between. Germline lookup yields CDR1 SGHRS and CDR2 YFSETQ. CDR3 length: 15 residues. CDR3 DNA sequence: TGCGCCAGCAGCTTGGGACTCACTACTGGAAACACCATATATTTT. Its protein product is CASSLGLTTGNTIYF.

V usage is TRBV5-5 and J usage is TRBJ2-3, with 16 bases identical to TRBD2. Germline V lookup: CDR1 SGHKS, CDR2 YYEKEE (reference sequence). Unmatched junction bases numbered 2, after V lost 4 bases and J lost 6 bases. The CDR3 has 15 amino acids. The CDR3 sequence: CASSLGLAGGDTQYF. In DNA, the CDR3 is TGTGCCAGCAGCCTGGGACTAGCGGGAGGGGATACGCAGTATTTT.

Comment on this clone: At one boundary the junction diverges from the germline segment, which might be a read error. This chain links TRBV11-2 with TRBJ2-1, with 7 nucleotides matching TRBD1. The germline gives CDR1 SGHAT, CDR2 FQNNGV. The CDR3 contains 15 residues. The CDR3 sequence: CASSVDRVRGHEQFF. The CDR3 DNA follows: TGTGCCAGCAGCGTAGACAGGGTTCGTGGTCATGAGCAGTTCTTC.

This clone was seen only a few times. This chain joins TRBV19 and TRBJ2-2; TRBD2 matches 8 bases. Germline values: CDR1 LNHDA, CDR2 SQIVND (reference sequence). The CDR3 is made up of 15 amino acids. The trim removed 6 bases at V and 5 bases at J, leaving 8 bases unmatched. The CDR3 DNA reads TGTGCCAGTAGCAACTGGCCTAGCGGGACCGGGGAGCTGTTTTTT. Translated, it gives CASSNWPSGTGELFF.

In regard to this clone: Distinct nucleotide sequences in the sample also encode this CDR3. V gene TRBV27 combines with J gene TRBJ1-5; 7 bases match TRBD1. This CDR3 spans 14 amino acids. V lost 3 bases, J lost 2 bases, and 1 base stayed unmatched. CDR1 is MNHEY, CDR2 SMNVEV, per germline (reference sequence). The CDR3 sequence: CASSLGTGNQPQHF. The CDR3 nucleotides are TGTGCCAGCAGTTTGGGGACAGGCAATCAGCCCCAGCATTTT.

This rearrangement joins TRBV4-3 to TRBJ1-4, with D possibly being TRBD1 (5 bases). Germline loops: CDR1 LGHNA, CDR2 YSLEER. The CDR3 spans 15 residues. The V and J ends lost 1 base and 8 bases respectively, with 14 bases between them. Here the CDR3 DNA reads TGCGCCAGCAGCCAAGTCGATCGGACACCCGAAAAACTGTTTTTT. Protein: CASSQVDRTPEKLFF.

This sequence joins TRBV4-3 and TRBJ2-3; maybe TRBD2 (5 bases). The CDR3 runs 16 residues. Germline V gene data show CDR1 as LGHNA and CDR2 as YSLEER. The V gene lost 0 bases and the J gene lost 0 bases, with 10 bases spanning the gap. CDR3 nucleotide sequence: TGCGCCAGCAGCCAAGATTGGAGGTCTAGCACAGATACGCAGTATTTT. It specifies CASSQDWRSSTDTQYF.

This chain uses TRBV6-1 with TRBJ2-3, with 8 nucleotides matching TRBD2. This CDR3 has 17 amino acids. The V and J ends lost 1 base and 1 base, in that order; junction bases with no gene match: 7. Germline V gene sequence: CDR1 MNHNS, CDR2 SASEGT. This CDR3 reads CASSEGPGGDGTDTQYF. CDR3 bases: TGTGCCAGCAGTGAAGGCCCGGGGGGGGACGGCACAGATACGCAGTATTTT.

The V call is TRBV6-5, the J call TRBJ1-2; 7 nucleotides align to TRBD1. Germline V CDR1 and CDR2: MNHEY, SVGAGI. This CDR3 comprises 15 residues. After removal of 0 bases from V and 4 bases from J, the junction contained 5 bases not matched to a gene. DNA of the CDR3: TGTGCCAGCAGTTACTCGATCGGGACAGCCTATGGCTACACCTTC. This translates into CASSYSIGTAYGYTF.

The chain links TRBV27 to TRBJ1-1; possibly TRBD1 for D (6 bases). The germline V gene has CDR1 MNHEY and CDR2 SMNVEV (reference sequence). Trimming removed 4 bases at V and 0 bases at J, with 12 bases between. This CDR3 has 15 residues. The CDR3 sequence is CASSSRGGMNTEAFF. CDR3 nucleotide sequence: TGTGCCAGCAGTTCGAGGGGGGGGATGAACACTGAAGCTTTCTTT.

J is TRBJ1-4 and V is TRBV7-9, with 8 bases aligning to TRBD1. V trimming: 5 bases; J trimming: 7 bases; junction bases outside the gene matches: 6. The length of the CDR3 is 14 residues. The germline CDR1 and CDR2 sequences are SEHNR and FQNEAQ (reference sequence). CDR3 residues: CASSPGTGGEKLFF. DNA for the CDR3: TGTGCCAGCAGCCCCGGGACAGGAGGTGAAAAACTGTTTTTT.

The chain uses TRBV6-5 and TRBJ2-7; a weak D match, TRBD2 (5 bases). CDR1 MNHEY and CDR2 SVGAGI come from the germline V gene. V lost 8 bases, J lost 6 bases, and 20 bases lay in between. This CDR3 has 14 amino acids. The CDR3 is CASQEKAGGLEQYF. The CDR3 DNA reads TGTGCCAGCCAGGAGAAGGCGGGTGGACTCGAGCAGTACTTC.

The rearrangement links TRBV28 to TRBJ1-4, with 7 positions matching TRBD1. With 8 bases clipped from V and 8 bases from J, the junction kept 8 bases outside the gene matches. This CDR3 has 13 residues. CDR1 is MDHEN, CDR2 SYDVKM, per germline. The CDR3 DNA is TGTGCCAGCGTAGCAGGGGGTCGAGAAAAACTGTTTTTT. Encoded protein: CASVAGGREKLFF.

The chain combines TRBV7-2 with TRBJ1-2, with unresolved D. The CDR3 length is 14 residues. V dropped 3 bases and J dropped 1 base, with 9 bases sitting between them. Per the germline V gene, CDR1 is SGHTA and CDR2 is FQGNSA. The CDR3 region has the DNA TGTGCCAGCAGCTTGGAGGGAGGTAACTATGGCTACACCTTC. Amino acids: CASSLEGGNYGYTF.

The V gene is TRBV11-3, the J gene TRBJ2-7; perhaps TRBD1 as D (6 bases). Germline CDR1 and CDR2: SGHNT and YENEEA. CDR3 length equals 14 residues. Trimming pared 5 bases from V and 5 bases from J, leaving 16 bases between. The CDR3 sequence: CASSTRQDRNEQYF. CDR3 bases: TGTGCCAGCAGCACGCGACAGGATCGGAACGAGCAGTACTTC. Complete variable domain (other parts from reference TRBV11-3 and TRBJ2-7): EAGVVQSPRYKIIEKKQPVAFWCNPISGHNTLYWYLQNLGQGPELLIRYENEEAVDDSQLPKDRFSAERLKGVDSTLKIQPAELGDSAVYLCASSTRQDRNEQYFGPGTRLTVT.

The chain combines TRBV10-3 with TRBJ1-2; D not resolved. The V gene's germline CDR1 is ENHRY and CDR2 SYGVKD. CDR3 size: 13 residues. Trimming removed 11 bases from V and 0 bases from J, with 13 bases in between. The CDR3 nucleotides are TGTGCCGCTTCCCAGGCCTCTAACTATGGCTACACCTTC. Translated, it gives CAASQASNYGYTF.